A single sample gave rise to the 2 T cell receptor beta chains below, sequenced in a study of brain T cells in children with intractable seizures. Sample time point: blood from clinic visit 5 months post-surgery; TSC patient then seizure free. Clones were read by immunoSEQ multiplex PCR, and TCRdb kept only the in-frame ones, dropping some. The data contain 340,000 or so clones, about 94% of them seen just once; the ten biggest clones take up 5.7%. Sample: peripheral blood, taken 5 to 6 months after surgery. These receptors originate from a boy in the first two years of life with tuberous sclerosis and intractable seizures.

As regards this clone: Other DNA sequences in this specimen translate into the identical CDR3. The genes are TRBV9 and TRBJ2-7; D is undetermined. The CDR3 is made up of 14 amino acids. The V end lost 0 bases, the J end lost 0 bases, and 7 bases lay between the germline ends. Germline V gene data show CDR1 as SGDLS and CDR2 as YYNGEE. CDR3 nucleotide sequence: TGTGCCAGCAGCGTAGGGGTGGGCTCCTACGAGCAGTACTTC. Translation gives CASSVGVGSYEQYF.

The count of this clone is one. The chain recombines TRBV7-3 with TRBJ2-1, with D perhaps TRBD2 (6 bases). This CDR3 is built from 16 residues. Trimming took 1 base from V and 4 from J, leaving 14 bases between them. The germline CDR1 and CDR2 sequences are SGHTA and FQGTGA. The CDR3 sequence: CASSLNGGAQYNEQFF. CDR3 bases: TGTGCCAGCAGCTTAAACGGAGGGGCGCAATACAATGAGCAGTTCTTC.